The sequence of this T cell receptor (beta chain) was determined in a study of T-cell reconstitution after alpha-beta-depleted transplantation in children (dated by TCRdb to the mid-2010s). The study in broad terms: Using TCR repertoire profiling, the study followed T-cell immune reconstitution in a quantitative way in children after TCRalphabeta/CD19-depleted allogeneic hematopoietic cell transplantation.

There are 16 amino acids in the CDR3, from cysteine to phenylalanine inclusive. Solely the CDR3 DNA is kept, with 48 bases framed from the first base. V is pruned by 1 base and J by 8 bases, leaving 14 bases of the junction without a gene match. This clonotype was observed a handful of times. It has no known antigen specificity. Per-base qualities were not stored, and no clone one base away is much larger. Libraries came from PCR. The instrument was an Illumina HiSeq 2500. Molecular barcoding was employed in the preparation of TCR libraries, with unique molecular identifiers being used to normalize TCRbeta repertoire quantification. TCRdb trimmed public reads at Q25 via fastp, called clones via MiXCR and kept in-frame beta chains. Entries are consolidated by CDR3 protein sequence, retaining the most common genes and DNA. Counted in this sample were about 540,000 distinct CDR3 sequences; 15% to 20% of them appeared once. Of the sample, approximately 3% falls within the top ten clones.

Sequencing used PBMCs from the stem cell graft donor, obtained from the stem cell graft. Recombination joined TRBV12-3 or TRBV12-4 with TRBJ2-7, and TRBD2 matches 7 of the central bases. This TCR came from a human donor who donated a stem cell graft to a child with acute lymphoblastic leukemia. The CDR3 has the sequence CASSLGGRLAARQQYF. The DNA sequence is TGTGCCAGCAGTTTAGGGGGACGGCTAGCGGCACGCCAGCAGTACTTC.